Shown below are 26 T cell receptor beta chains from a single sample sequenced in a study of T cells in Graves' hyperthyroidism and ophthalmopathy. There were TCR beta CDR3 regions amplified from RNA transcripts. HTBI primers drove first-round RT-PCR of the TCR CDR3. TCRdb reprocessed the multiplex PCR reads with MiXCR, giving one entry per CDR3 protein. The sample yields nearly 750,000 distinct CDR3 sequences, approximately 36% seen once. The sample taken for sequencing was blood. The receptors come from a woman aged 40 to 55 with Graves' hyperthyroidism.

This clonotype was observed a handful of times. This rearrangement joins TRBV5-8 to TRBJ2-7, with D unclear. CDR3 size: 13 residues. Trimming left V 1 base short and J 3 bases short, with 8 bases between. The V gene's germline CDR1 is SGHTS and CDR2 YDEGEE. CDR3 residues: CASSLFQIYEQYF. For the CDR3, the DNA is TGTGCCAGCAGCTTGTTTCAGATCTACGAGCAGTACTTC.

This clonotype occurred many times. The chain is built from TRBV5-8 and TRBJ1-4; TRBD1 aligns across 7 bases. This CDR3 comprises 15 residues. Germline V gives CDR1 SGHTS, CDR2 YDEGEE. The V gene end was trimmed by 3 bases and the J gene end by 5 bases; junction bases not matched to a gene: 7. This CDR3 reads CASSSGTTGNEKLFF. For the CDR3, the DNA is TGTGCCAGCAGCTCAGGAACGACAGGGAATGAAAAACTGTTTTTT.

The CDR3, as DNA: TGTGCCATCAGTGAGTCGGAGGGGGACGAGCAGTACTTC. Amino acids: CAISESEGDEQYF. V is TRBV10-3 and J is TRBJ2-7; the D call may be TRBD1 or TRBD2 (6 bases each). Trimming took 0 bases from V and 5 from J, leaving 8 bases between them. The CDR3 spans 13 residues. The V gene's germline CDR1 is ENHRY and CDR2 SYGVKD.

This clonotype was observed at least ten times. The chain employs TRBV11-2 and TRBJ2-7; D remains ambiguous. Per germline, CDR1 SGHAT and CDR2 FQNNGV. This CDR3 contains 13 residues. Deletions cut 1 base from V and 11 bases from J, with 15 bases between. This CDR3 is CASSLVRTDSKYF. The DNA for the CDR3 is TGTGCCAGCAGCTTAGTTCGTACGGATTCGAAGTACTTC. The full variable domain, its missing parts supplied by reference TRBV11-2 and TRBJ2-7, is EAGVAQSPRYKIIEKRQSVAFWCNPISGHATLYWYQQILGQGPKLLIQFQNNGVVDDSQLPKDRFSAERLKGVDSTLKIQPAKLEDSAVYLCASSLVRTDSKYFGPGTRLTVT.

Note on this clonotype: Since the CDR3 does not end with the conserved phenylalanine or tryptophan, this likely comes from a read error. The chain recombines TRBV11-2 with TRBJ1-3; D is unresolved. CDR1 SGHAT and CDR2 FQNNGV come from the germline V gene. The CDR3 contains 16 residues. Trimming pared 4 bases from V and 0 bases from J, leaving 13 bases between. The CDR3 sequence is CASSSYPGSSGNTIYS. CDR3 nucleotides: TGTGCCAGCAGCTCCTATCCGGGGAGCTCTGGAAACACCATATATTCT.

The V gene is TRBV7-2, the J gene TRBJ2-7, with TRBD2 matching over 8 bases. Unmatched junction bases numbered 7, after V lost 4 bases and J lost 2 bases. CDR1 SGHTA and CDR2 FQGNSA come from the germline V gene. The CDR3 runs 15 residues. The CDR3 sequence is CASSSYSGIAYEQYF. The CDR3 DNA follows: TGTGCCAGCAGCTCCTATAGCGGGATTGCCTACGAGCAGTACTTC.

The rearrangement uses TRBV10-3 and TRBJ2-2, with D perhaps TRBD2 (5 bases). There are 12 residues in the CDR3. Germline V gives CDR1 ENHRY, CDR2 SYGVKD. The V end was cut by 5 bases, the J end by 7 bases, with 8 bases between. The CDR3 DNA follows: TGTGCCATCAGTACACGGGACGGGGAGCTGTTTTTT. It encodes CAISTRDGELFF.

This clonotype was observed at least ten times. The chain carries TRBV2 and TRBJ2-7; 7 nucleotides line up with TRBD1. The CDR3 runs to 13 residues. J was trimmed by 3 bases and V by 8 bases; bases with no gene match: 7. Germline V gene data show CDR1 as SNHLY and CDR2 as FYNNEI. CDR3 sequence (DNA): TGTGCCAGCCTCCGGGGACAGTTCTACGAGCAGTACTTC. Translation gives CASLRGQFYEQYF.

The chain recombines TRBV25-1 with TRBJ2-7; TRBD1 matches at 8 bases. This CDR3 has 13 residues. The V segment lost 4 bases and the J segment 3 bases; nucleotides outside the gene matches: 2. Germline V gene lookup returns CDR1 MGHDK and CDR2 SYGVNS. The CDR3 loop reads CASSGDRNYEQYF. The CDR3 DNA reads as TGTGCCAGCAGTGGGGACAGGAACTACGAGCAGTACTTC.

This sequence joins TRBV11-3 and TRBJ2-7; D possibly corresponds to TRBD1 (6 bases). Germline values: CDR1 SGHNT, CDR2 YENEEA. This CDR3 spans 15 amino acids. The V and J ends lost 5 bases and 2 bases respectively, with 16 bases between them. The CDR3 region is CASSTRGGKPYEQYF. For the CDR3, the DNA is TGTGCCAGCAGCACCCGAGGGGGAAAGCCCTACGAGCAGTACTTC.

This clonotype was counted between two and nine times. This chain joins TRBV6-6 and TRBJ1-5, with a possible D match to TRBD1 (6 bases). V lost 6 bases, J lost 5 bases, and 11 bases lay in between. The CDR3 consists of 13 residues. Per germline, CDR1 MNHNY and CDR2 SVGAGI (reference sequence). The CDR3 nucleotides are TGTGCCAGCAGCTCTGACAGGTATCAGCCCCAGCATTTT. This codes for CASSSDRYQPQHF.

J is TRBJ1-1 and V is TRBV6-1; D is ambiguous. V gave up 8 bases and J gave up 5 bases, with 12 bases separating them. The germline V gene encodes CDR1 MNHNS and CDR2 SASEGT. The CDR3 contains 12 residues. CDR3 in amino acids: CASRARVTEAFF. DNA for the CDR3: TGTGCCAGCCGGGCAAGGGTGACTGAAGCTTTCTTT.

There are many counts of this clonotype. The chain carries TRBV7-9 and TRBJ1-1; D perhaps matches TRBD1 (5 bases). CDR1 is SEHNR, CDR2 FQNEAQ, per germline (reference sequence). Trimming took 5 bases from V and 6 from J, leaving 10 bases between them. The CDR3 is made up of 12 amino acids. This chain's CDR3 is CASSHWTPEAFF. Written as DNA, the CDR3 is TGTGCCAGCAGCCATTGGACACCTGAAGCTTTCTTT.

This rearrangement joins TRBV29-1 to TRBJ2-7; D remains ambiguous. Per the germline V gene, CDR1 is SQVTM and CDR2 is ANQGSEA. Trimming removed 4 bases at V and 0 bases at J, with 10 bases between. The CDR3 extends over 13 amino acids. For the CDR3, the DNA is TGCAGCGTTGGGGGTGGGGACTCCTACGAGCAGTACTTC. This gives the protein CSVGGGDSYEQYF.

The chain carries TRBV29-1 and TRBJ2-5; D is possibly TRBD2 (5 bases). The J call may be in error: the DNA end matches TRBJ2-1 better. There are 11 residues in the CDR3. The germline gives CDR1 SQVTM, CDR2 ANQGSEA. The CDR3 sequence: CSVVSVNEQFF. The CDR3 nucleotides are TGCAGCGTTGTTAGCGTCAATGAGCAGTTCTTC.

Concerning this clonotype: A junction boundary mismatches the germline segment, possibly from a read error. The chain links TRBV4-3 to TRBJ1-5, with D tentatively TRBD1 (5 bases). Germline V gives CDR1 LGHNA, CDR2 YSLEER. CDR3 length equals 14 residues. The CDR3 DNA follows: TGCGCCAGCGGCCAAGATAGTCAGGGTCAGCCCCAGCATTTT. Encoded protein: CASGQDSQGQPQHF.

This clonotype was seen a few times. The V call is TRBV29-1, the J call TRBJ2-5, with 9 bases aligning to TRBD1. CDR3 size: 14 residues. The junction had 16 bases not matched to a gene; V was cut back by 7 bases and J by 10 bases. The V gene's germline CDR1 is SQVTM and CDR2 ANQGSEA. The CDR3: CSGGDRDRARIQYF. As DNA, the CDR3 is TGCAGCGGGGGAGACCGGGACAGGGCTCGGATCCAGTACTTC.

As to this clonotype: An end of the junction differs from the germline gene, which may be a read error. V and J are TRBV7-2 and TRBJ2-7; 10 bases line up with TRBD1. This CDR3 contains 15 residues. CDR1 SGHTA and CDR2 FQGNSA come from the germline V gene. CDR3 coding DNA: TGTGCCAGCAGCTTCGGACAGGGGGAGACCTACGAGCGGTACTTC. Its protein product is CASSFGQGETYERYF.

This clonotype was seen a handful of times. The chain combines TRBV5-4 with TRBJ1-2; TRBD1 matches at 8 bases. The junction had 4 bases not matched to a gene; V was cut back by 4 bases and J by 5 bases. This CDR3 region has 13 residues. The germline gives CDR1 SGHNT, CDR2 YYREEE (reference sequence). CDR3 protein: CASSGDRRYGYTF. Written as DNA, the CDR3 is TGTGCCAGCAGCGGGGACAGGAGATATGGCTACACCTTC.

This clonotype has only a few counts. The rearrangement links TRBV4-1 to TRBJ2-5, with 12 bases lining up with TRBD2. Germline loops: CDR1 MGHRA, CDR2 YSYEKL. V shed 6 bases, J shed 6 bases, and the junction held 5 bases outside the gene matches. The CDR3 consists of 14 residues. In DNA, the CDR3 is TGCGCCAGCAGGCTAGCGGGGGGGGAGAAGACCCAGTACTTC. It yields the protein CASRLAGGEKTQYF.

In regard to this clonotype: One base away lies a much larger clone, so this may be a sequencing read error. Because it lacks the conserved phenylalanine or tryptophan at the end, this CDR3 is likely a read error. The V gene is TRBV19, the J gene TRBJ1-2; TRBD1 matches 8 bases. V gave up 9 bases and J gave up 7 bases; unmatched junction bases: 10. This CDR3 spans 13 amino acids. The germline CDR1 and CDR2 sequences are LNHDA and SQIVND (reference sequence). The CDR3 bases are TGTGCCAGCAATCGCCAGGGGGCTGGTGGCTACACCCTC. This translates into CASNRQGAGGYTL.

This clonotype was detected many times. This chain links TRBV7-2 with TRBJ2-7; D gene unclear. Trimming took off 4 bases at V and 5 bases at J, with 12 bases between the two ends. The germline V gene encodes CDR1 SGHTA and CDR2 FQGNSA. This CDR3 is built from 13 residues. The CDR3 sequence: CASSWVGYHEQYF. The CDR3 DNA is TGTGCCAGCAGCTGGGTGGGTTACCACGAGCAGTACTTC.

The chain carries TRBV12-3 or TRBV12-4 and TRBJ1-2, with D hard to call. The ends were cut back, 6 bases at V and 4 bases at J, with 15 bases in the middle. The CDR3 totals 14 residues. DNA for the CDR3: TGTGCCAGCAGAACCTCGGAAGTGGTCTATGGCTACACCTTC. Residues: CASRTSEVVYGYTF.

V and J are TRBV19 and TRBJ2-5; D is uncertain. The CDR3 is made up of 12 amino acids. Trimming removed 1 base at V and 2 bases at J, with 2 bases between. CDR1 and CDR2 from the germline V gene are LNHDA and SQIVND (reference sequence). The DNA for the CDR3 is TGTGCCAGTAGTATAGGACAAGAGACCCAGTACTTC. Translating it yields CASSIGQETQYF. Combining the CDR3 with reference TRBV19 and TRBJ2-5 gives the whole variable domain DGGITQSPKYLFRKEGQNVTLSCEQNLNHDAMYWYRQDPGQGLRLIYYSQIVNDFQKGDIAEGYSVSREKKESFPLTVTSAQKNPTAFYLCASSIGQETQYFGPGTRLLVL.

This clonotype was counted ten times or more. This rearrangement joins TRBV10-3 to TRBJ1-1; D gene uncertain. V was clipped by 4 bases and J by 3 bases, with 9 bases between them. The CDR3 has 13 residues. Germline lookup yields CDR1 ENHRY and CDR2 SYGVKD. DNA of the CDR3: TGTGCCATCAGTGGGGCCCAGTACACTGAAGCTTTCTTT. Amino acids: CAISGAQYTEAFF.

V usage is TRBV7-9 and J usage is TRBJ2-7, with 9 bases aligning to TRBD1. The germline V gene has CDR1 SEHNR and CDR2 FQNEAQ (reference sequence). Losses at the gene ends were 1 base for V and 4 bases for J; bases not matched to a gene: 17. This CDR3 is 19 amino acids long. CDR3 DNA sequence: TGTGCCAGCAGCTTAGAGGGAGGGGTTCCGGGACAGGGAAATTACGAGCAGTACTTC. This gives the protein CASSLEGGVPGQGNYEQYF.